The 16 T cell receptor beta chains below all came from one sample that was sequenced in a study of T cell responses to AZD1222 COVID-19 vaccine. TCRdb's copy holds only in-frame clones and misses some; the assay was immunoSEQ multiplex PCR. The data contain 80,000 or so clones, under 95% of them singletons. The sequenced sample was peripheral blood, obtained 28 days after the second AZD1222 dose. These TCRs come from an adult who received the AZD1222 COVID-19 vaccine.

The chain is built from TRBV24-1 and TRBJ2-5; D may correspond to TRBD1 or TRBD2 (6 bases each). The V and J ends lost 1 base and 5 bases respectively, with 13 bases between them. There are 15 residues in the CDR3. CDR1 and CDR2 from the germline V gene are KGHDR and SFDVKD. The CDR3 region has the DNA TGTGCCACCAGTGATTTTGGGGGGCGCGGGGAGACCCAGTACTTC. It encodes CATSDFGGRGETQYF.

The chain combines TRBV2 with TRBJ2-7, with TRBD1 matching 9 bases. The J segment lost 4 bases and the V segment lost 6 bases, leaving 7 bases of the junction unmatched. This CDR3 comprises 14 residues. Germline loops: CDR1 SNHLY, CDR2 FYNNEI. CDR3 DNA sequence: TGTGCCAGCAGCCCCACCGGGACAGGGTACGAGCAGTACTTC. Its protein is CASSPTGTGYEQYF.

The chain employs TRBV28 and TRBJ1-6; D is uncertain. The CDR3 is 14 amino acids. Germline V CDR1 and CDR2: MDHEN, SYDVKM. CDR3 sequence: CAVPALTHNSPLHF. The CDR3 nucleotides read TGTGCTGTTCCCGCACTGACGCATAATTCACCCCTCCACTTT. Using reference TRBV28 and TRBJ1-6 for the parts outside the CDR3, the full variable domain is DVKVTQSSRYLVKRTGEKVFLECVQDMDHENMFWYRQDPGLGLRLIYFSYDVKMKEKGDIPEGYSVSREKKERFSLILESASTNQTSMYLCAVPALTHNSPLHFGNGTRLTVT.

CDR3 protein: CASSQDTTSGNTIYF. In DNA form, the CDR3 reads TGTGCCAGCAGCCAAGACACCACCTCTGGAAACACCATATATTTT. The rearrangement uses TRBV3-1 (or the pseudogene TRBV3-2) and TRBJ1-3; D gene unclear. Per the germline V gene, CDR1 is LGHDT and CDR2 is YNNKEL (reference sequence). Trimming cost V 0 bases and J 0 bases, with 6 bases left between them. The CDR3 consists of 15 residues.

The CDR3 region is CASSTPGGTKNIQYF. In nucleotides, the CDR3 is TGTGCCAGCAGCACTCCGGGAGGGACCAAAAACATTCAGTACTTC. The chain couples TRBV6-6 to TRBJ2-4; 8 nucleotides agree with TRBD2. From germline, CDR1 is MNHNY and CDR2 SVGAGI (reference sequence). The CDR3 extends over 15 amino acids. Losses at the gene ends were 6 bases for V and 2 bases for J; bases not matched to a gene: 6.

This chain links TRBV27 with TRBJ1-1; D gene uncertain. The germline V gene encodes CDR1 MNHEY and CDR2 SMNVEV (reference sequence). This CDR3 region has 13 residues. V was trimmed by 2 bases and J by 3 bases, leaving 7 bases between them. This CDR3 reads CASSLRFDTEAFF. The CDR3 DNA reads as TGTGCCAGCAGTTTAAGGTTCGACACTGAAGCTTTCTTT.

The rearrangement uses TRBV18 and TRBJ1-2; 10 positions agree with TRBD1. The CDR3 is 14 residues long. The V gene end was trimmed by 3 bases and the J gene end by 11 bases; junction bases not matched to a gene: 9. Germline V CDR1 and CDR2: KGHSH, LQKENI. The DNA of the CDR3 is TGTGCCAGCTCACCTACTTCGGGACAGGGGTGGTACACCTTC. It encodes CASSPTSGQGWYTF.

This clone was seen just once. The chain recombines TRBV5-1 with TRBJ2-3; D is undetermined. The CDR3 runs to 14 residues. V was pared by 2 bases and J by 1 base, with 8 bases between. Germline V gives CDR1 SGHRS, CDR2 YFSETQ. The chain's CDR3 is CASSFSAGTDTQYF. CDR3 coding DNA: TGCGCCAGCAGCTTCAGCGCGGGCACAGATACGCAGTATTTT.

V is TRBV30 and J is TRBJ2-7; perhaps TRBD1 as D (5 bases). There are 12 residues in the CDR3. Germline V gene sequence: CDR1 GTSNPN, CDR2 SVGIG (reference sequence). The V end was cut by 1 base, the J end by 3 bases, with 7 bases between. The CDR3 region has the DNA TGTGCCTGGAGTGCCGACAGCTACGAGCAGTACTTC. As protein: CAWSADSYEQYF.

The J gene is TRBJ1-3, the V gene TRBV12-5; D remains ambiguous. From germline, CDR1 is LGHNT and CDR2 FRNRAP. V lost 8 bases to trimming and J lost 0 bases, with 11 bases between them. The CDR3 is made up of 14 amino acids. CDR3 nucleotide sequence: TGTGCTAGTTCCTCGGGCAGCTCTGGAAACACCATATATTTT. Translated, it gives CASSSGSSGNTIYF. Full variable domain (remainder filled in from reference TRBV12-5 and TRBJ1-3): DARVTQTPRHKVTEMGQEVTMRCQPILGHNTVFWYRQTMMQGLELLAYFRNRAPLDDSGMPKDRFSAEMPDATLATLKIQPSEPRDSAVYFCASSSGSSGNTIYFGEGSWLTVV.

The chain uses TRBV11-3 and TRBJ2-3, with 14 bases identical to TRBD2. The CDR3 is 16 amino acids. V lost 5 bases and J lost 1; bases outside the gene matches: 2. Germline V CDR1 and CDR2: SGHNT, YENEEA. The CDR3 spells CASSEGLAGGTDTQYF. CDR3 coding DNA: TGTGCCAGCAGCGAGGGACTAGCGGGAGGCACAGATACGCAGTATTTT.

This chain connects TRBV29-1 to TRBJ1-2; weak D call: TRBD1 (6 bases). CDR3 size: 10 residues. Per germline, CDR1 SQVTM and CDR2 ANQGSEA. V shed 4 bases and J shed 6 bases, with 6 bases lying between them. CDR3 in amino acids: CSVAGDGYTF. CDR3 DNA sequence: TGCAGCGTTGCAGGGGATGGCTACACCTTC.

The CDR3 is CASTAGANTEAFF. The DNA of the CDR3 is TGTGCCAGCACCGCCGGGGCGAACACTGAAGCTTTCTTT. The V call is TRBV12-3 or TRBV12-4, the J call TRBJ1-1, with D maybe TRBD1 (5 bases). This CDR3 is 13 amino acids long. Between the trimmed V and J ends, which lost 7 bases and 1 base, there was a span of 10 bases.

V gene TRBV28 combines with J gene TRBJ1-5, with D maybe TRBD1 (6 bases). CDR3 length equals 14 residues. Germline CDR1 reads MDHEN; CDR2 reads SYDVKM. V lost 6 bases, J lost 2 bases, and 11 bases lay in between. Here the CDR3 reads CASSLRQGNQPQHF. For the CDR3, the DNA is TGTGCCAGCAGCCTTAGACAGGGCAATCAGCCCCAGCATTTT.

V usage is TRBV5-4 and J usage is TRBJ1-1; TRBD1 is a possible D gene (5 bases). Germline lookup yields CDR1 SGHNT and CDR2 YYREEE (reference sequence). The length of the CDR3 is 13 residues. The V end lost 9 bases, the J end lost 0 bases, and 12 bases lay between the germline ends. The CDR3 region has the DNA TGTGCCACCACGACAGTCATGAACACTGAAGCTTTCTTT. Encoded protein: CATTTVMNTEAFF.

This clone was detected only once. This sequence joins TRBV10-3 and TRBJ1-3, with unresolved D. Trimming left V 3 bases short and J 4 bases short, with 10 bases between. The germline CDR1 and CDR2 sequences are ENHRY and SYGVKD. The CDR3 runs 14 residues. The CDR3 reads CAISDTDGGNTIYF. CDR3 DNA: TGTGCCATCAGTGATACTGACGGAGGAAACACCATATATTTT.